This TCR beta chain was recorded in a study of T cell changes during pregnancy in multiple sclerosis. TCRdb's table, derived via immunoSEQ multiplex PCR, lists solely in-frame clones and lacks some. The data contain 57,000 or so clones, less than 95% of them singletons. This clone has more than one count but fewer than ten. Germline assignment: CDR1 LNHDA and CDR2 SQIVND (reference sequence). The CDR3 consists of 14 residues. Trimming removed 1 base from V and 8 bases from J, with 14 bases in between. The source was peripheral blood, collected after pregnancy. This sequence originates from a female donor in good health, enrolled as a control in a pregnancy study. The genes are TRBV19 and TRBJ1-1, with D perhaps TRBD1 (6 bases). The CDR3 loop reads CASSIGGGSLEAFF. The DNA for the CDR3 is TGTGCCAGTAGTATAGGGGGGGGCAGCCTGGAAGCTTTCTTT.